One and the same sample provided the 11 T cell receptor beta chains below, sequenced in a study of CD8+ T cells in alopecia areata. Described treatment: oral pan-JAK inhibitor, 5-10 mg twice daily. Reverse transcribed after extraction, RNA yielded cDNA as the sequencing template. Only in-frame clones appear in the TCRdb table, and some are missing; sequencing was by immunoSEQ multiplex PCR. This sample has roughly 220,000 clones, with roughly two fifths found just once. The sample consisted of CD4+ T cells sorted from blood, taken at roughly week 30, from a patient treated with tofacitinib. The receptor set was obtained from a human donor with alopecia areata.

With respect to this clone: Within the sample, other DNA sequences also encode this same CDR3. This chain links TRBV9 with TRBJ1-5; D ambiguous. The germline V gene has CDR1 SGDLS and CDR2 YYNGEE. The CDR3 consists of 15 residues. The germline V and J ends were trimmed by 0 bases and 0 bases, with 7 bases remaining between them. CDR3 bases: TGTGCCAGCAGCGTAGAAGGGTCTAGCAATCAGCCCCAGCATTTT. This translates into CASSVEGSSNQPQHF.

This clone was seen at least ten times. The gene calls are TRBV9 and TRBJ1-2; D possibly corresponds to TRBD1 (5 bases). Germline V gene sequence: CDR1 SGDLS, CDR2 YYNGEE. Trimming pared 0 bases from V and 7 bases from J, leaving 19 bases between. The length of the CDR3 is 16 residues. CDR3 amino acids: CASSVGGTGDGAGYTF. The CDR3 region has the DNA TGTGCCAGCAGCGTAGGAGGTACGGGGGACGGTGCTGGCTACACCTTC.

A few counts support this clone. V usage is TRBV7-8 and J usage is TRBJ1-1; D possibly corresponds to TRBD1 (6 bases). Germline V gene lookup returns CDR1 SGHVS and CDR2 FQNEAQ. The CDR3 is 15 amino acids. Trimming took 2 bases from V and 1 from J, leaving 11 bases between them. The CDR3 DNA is TGTGCCAGCAGCTTATCAGGGGCTAGGAACACTGAAGCTTTCTTT. This codes for CASSLSGARNTEAFF.

This clone was counted a few times. The V call is TRBV9, the J call TRBJ2-1; 12 bases are a match to TRBD2. Germline CDR1 is SGDLS and CDR2 is YYNGEE. There are 17 residues in the CDR3. With 1 base clipped from V and 7 bases from J, the junction kept 9 bases outside the gene matches. DNA of the CDR3: TGTGCCAGCAGCGTACCTCCGACTAGCGGGGGATTAAATGAGCAGTTCTTC. This translates into CASSVPPTSGGLNEQFF.

This clone has more than one count but fewer than ten. The V call is TRBV7-9, the J call TRBJ2-5, with D perhaps matching TRBD1 or TRBD2 (6 bases each). Germline CDR1 is SEHNR and CDR2 is FQNEAQ (reference sequence). Trimming took 5 bases from V and 4 from J, leaving 14 bases between them. The CDR3 length is 14 residues. This chain's CDR3 is CASSQDGGGETQYF. In DNA, the CDR3 is TGTGCCAGCAGCCAGGACGGAGGGGGAGAGACCCAGTACTTC.

This chain links TRBV30 with TRBJ2-7; TRBD2 matches at 7 bases. Germline V gene lookup returns CDR1 GTSNPN and CDR2 SVGIG (reference sequence). The V gene end was trimmed by 7 bases and the J gene end by 7 bases; junction bases not matched to a gene: 16. This CDR3 is 14 amino acids long. CDR3: CAFSTGTTLREQYF. CDR3 bases: TGTGCCTTCTCAACCGGGACTACCCTGAGGGAGCAGTACTTC.

The CDR3 spells CASSPLTWGDDTQYF. The CDR3 DNA is TGTGCCAGCAGCCCTCTCACATGGGGGGATGATACGCAGTATTTT. V is TRBV5-4 and J is TRBJ2-3, with D maybe TRBD2 (6 bases). Trimming removed 4 bases at V and 6 bases at J, with 18 bases between. The length of the CDR3 is 15 residues. Germline assignment: CDR1 SGHNT and CDR2 YYREEE (reference sequence).

V is TRBV7-9 and J is TRBJ2-5; the D is unclear. The V gene's germline CDR1 is SEHNR and CDR2 FQNEAQ (reference sequence). V lost 1 base and J lost 5, with 8 bases in between. The CDR3 extends over 13 amino acids. The CDR3 protein is CASSLGRRETQYF. The CDR3, as DNA: TGTGCCAGCAGCTTAGGGAGAAGGGAGACCCAGTACTTC.

The rearrangement links TRBV7-6 to TRBJ1-6, with D perhaps TRBD1 (5 bases). The CDR3 is 15 amino acids. V was cut by 2 bases and J by 9 bases, with 14 bases left in between. The germline CDR1 and CDR2 sequences are SGHVS and FNYEAQ. The CDR3 DNA follows: TGTGCCAGCAGCTTATTGGGCAGGGTTGGTTCACCCCTCCACTTT. As protein: CASSLLGRVGSPLHF. The entire variable domain, with the rest obtained from reference TRBV7-6 and TRBJ1-6, is as follows: GAGVSQSPRYKVTKRGQDVALRCDPISGHVSLYWYRQALGQGPEFLTYFNYEAQQDKSGLPNDRFSAERPEGSISTLTIQRTEQRDSAMYRCASSLLGRVGSPLHFGNGTRLTVT.

The V gene is TRBV9, the J gene TRBJ2-1, with D tentatively TRBD1 (5 bases). Germline V gene data show CDR1 as SGDLS and CDR2 as YYNGEE. V lost 7 bases and J lost 0, with 11 bases in between. This CDR3 comprises 14 residues. The CDR3 DNA follows: TGTGCCAGCGCTCGACAGAGCTCCTACAATGAGCAGTTCTTC. Its translation is CASARQSSYNEQFF. Looking up the rest from reference TRBV9 and TRBJ2-1 gives the full variable domain: DSGVTQTPKHLITATGQRVTLRCSPRSGDLSVYWYQQSLDQGLQFLIQYYNGEERAKGNILERFSAQQFPDLHSELNLSSLELGDSALYFCASARQSSYNEQFFGPGTRLTVL.

This clone was observed a handful of times. The chain uses TRBV7-9 and TRBJ1-1, with D possibly being TRBD1 (5 bases). Germline V gene data show CDR1 as SEHNR and CDR2 as FQNEAQ (reference sequence). V lost 4 bases and J 4 bases, leaving 7 bases between the germline ends. This CDR3 has 12 residues. The CDR3: CASSSGGTEAFF. The CDR3 DNA follows: TGTGCCAGCAGCTCGGGGGGCACTGAAGCTTTCTTT.